This TCR beta chain originates from a study of beta chain features in type 1 diabetes. Across the study: Patients looked much like healthy donors when it came to age, gender and cell yields. Notes on the study in general: In every one of the four CD4+ subsets, TCRB CDR3s were moderately but significantly shorter in Type 1 diabetes patients.

By way of CD45RO/CCR7/CD25/CD127/CD95/CD27, the CD4+ regulatory, stem cell-like memory, central memory and naive cells were sorted. The V and J ends lost 3 bases and 0 bases, in that order; junction bases with no gene match: 5. Germline V gives CDR1 SGHTA, CDR2 FQGNSA. The CDR3 sequence is 16 residues long. TCRB transcripts that were expressed got sequenced, as all of the isolated RNA had been reverse transcribed. Libraries were prepared by immunoSEQ multiplex PCR; TCRdb keeps only in-frame clonotypes and omits some of them. The data contain under 350,000 clones, around 15% of them singletons. About this clone: As yet, its antigen is unknown.

The V gene is TRBV7-2, the J gene TRBJ2-5; 9 nucleotides line up with TRBD2. Sequenced input: naive CD4+ T cells from blood. The sequence derives from a man younger than 40 with type 1 diabetes. This CDR3 is CASSFRLAAYQETQYF. DNA for the CDR3: TGTGCCAGCAGCTTCAGACTAGCGGCCTACCAAGAGACCCAGTACTTC.